The 12 T cell receptor beta chains presented below share a single source sample, sequenced in a study of T cells in localized non-small cell lung cancer. The data were produced by immunoSEQ multiplex PCR, yet TCRdb's version contains in-frame clones alone and is incomplete. The repertoire holds just under 30,000 clones, with 80% to 90% as singletons. This specimen was peripheral blood, taken before any cancer treatment. The receptors shown here come from a woman aged 35 to 75 with stage I lung adenocarcinoma.

This chain connects TRBV6-5 to TRBJ2-7; 11 bases line up with TRBD1. J was trimmed by 2 bases and V by 2 bases; bases with no gene match: 5. The CDR3 is 16 amino acids. Germline V gives CDR1 MNHEY, CDR2 SVGAGI. The CDR3 loop is CASSYGWTGGTYEQYF. The CDR3 DNA follows: TGTGCCAGCAGTTACGGATGGACAGGGGGCACCTACGAGCAGTACTTC.

The gene calls are TRBV5-8 and TRBJ1-6; D gene uncertain. Trimming took off 0 bases at V and 9 bases at J, with 10 bases between the two ends. The CDR3 consists of 14 residues. The V gene's germline CDR1 is SGHTS and CDR2 YDEGEE. CDR3 sequence: CASSLERFGSPLHF. The CDR3 nucleotides read TGTGCCAGCAGCTTGGAACGGTTTGGTTCACCCCTCCACTTT.

In DNA form, the CDR3 reads TGCGCCAGCAGCTTGGACGTTGCAACTAATGAAAAACTGTTTTTT. Protein sequence: CASSLDVATNEKLFF. The chain joins TRBV5-1 to TRBJ1-4; D call uncertain. The germline V gene has CDR1 SGHRS and CDR2 YFSETQ. This CDR3 region has 15 residues. V was shortened by 0 bases and J by 0 bases, with 6 bases between the two germline ends.

The CDR3 sequence: CASSERGAGGPIIQYF. CDR3 nucleotides: TGTGCCAGCAGTGAAAGAGGAGCGGGAGGGCCGATCATTCAGTACTTC. V gene TRBV2 combines with J gene TRBJ2-4; 10 bases fit TRBD2. Germline lookup yields CDR1 SNHLY and CDR2 FYNNEI. Trimming cost V 2 bases and J 9 bases; bases outside gene matches: 10. The CDR3 has 16 residues.

This clone was observed a few times. The chain uses TRBV18 and TRBJ1-1; D unresolved. Germline-derived CDR1 and CDR2 are KGHSH and LQKENI. The CDR3 spans 13 residues. V lost 2 bases to trimming and J lost 2 bases, with 6 bases between them. CDR3 bases: TGTGCCAGCTCACCAGGGGATAACACTGAAGCTTTCTTT. Residues: CASSPGDNTEAFF.

V and J are TRBV7-7 and TRBJ2-3, with 10 nucleotides matching TRBD2. The germline gives CDR1 SSHAT, CDR2 FNYEAQ (reference sequence). CDR3 length: 17 residues. V shed 5 bases and J 1 base; nucleotides not matched to a gene: 9. CDR3 residues: CASSPMRLAGGTDTQYF. Written as DNA, the CDR3 is TGTGCCAGCAGCCCTATGAGGCTAGCGGGGGGCACAGATACGCAGTATTTT.

The chain recombines TRBV6-1 with TRBJ2-5; 7 bases map to TRBD1. CDR3 length: 13 residues. The germline gives CDR1 MNHNS, CDR2 SASEGT. The CDR3, as DNA: TGTGCTACAGGACAGGCTATATTCGAGACCCAGTACTTC. Translation: CATGQAIFETQYF.

This chain joins TRBV7-2 and TRBJ2-5; 7 bases are shared with TRBD2. The germline V gene has CDR1 SGHTA and CDR2 FQGNSA. V was clipped by 1 base and J by 4 bases; unmatched bases: 9. The CDR3 has 16 residues. The chain's CDR3 is CASSLGLLADTETQYF. CDR3 nucleotide sequence: TGTGCCAGCAGCTTAGGACTGCTAGCGGACACAGAGACCCAGTACTTC.

The chain recombines TRBV4-3 with TRBJ2-7; TRBD1 agrees at 7 bases. CDR1 and CDR2 from the germline V gene are LGHNA and YSLEER. The CDR3 is made up of 15 amino acids. Trimming cost V 4 bases and J 7 bases; bases outside gene matches: 13. As DNA, the CDR3 is TGCGCCAGCAGCCTTGCGACAGGGTCGCTTGGGGAGCAGTACTTC. It codes for CASSLATGSLGEQYF.

V is TRBV7-6 and J is TRBJ2-5; D is ambiguous. CDR1 and CDR2 from the germline V gene are SGHVS and FNYEAQ. CDR3 length equals 14 residues. The V end was cut by 5 bases, the J end by 5 bases, with 15 bases between. CDR3 region: CASSPFNSAETQYF. CDR3 in DNA: TGTGCCAGCAGCCCCTTCAACTCAGCGGAGACCCAGTACTTC.

V gene TRBV11-1 combines with J gene TRBJ2-3, with D possibly being TRBD2 (5 bases). V shed 3 bases and J shed 1 base, with 11 bases lying between them. There are 15 residues in the CDR3. CDR1 and CDR2 from the germline V gene are SGHAT and FQDESV (reference sequence). Here the CDR3 DNA reads TGTGCCAGCAGCTTTCCTCGGGGTCGCACAGATACGCAGTATTTT. Its translation is CASSFPRGRTDTQYF.

The J gene is TRBJ1-2, the V gene TRBV6-4; D perhaps matches TRBD1 (6 bases). Germline V gene data show CDR1 as MRHNA and CDR2 as SNTAGT. Trimming removed 2 bases at V and 3 bases at J, with 16 bases between. The CDR3 length is 16 residues. The CDR3 spells CASSDAPGVSHYGYTF. Here the CDR3 DNA reads TGTGCCAGCAGTGACGCCCCAGGGGTGTCTCACTATGGCTACACCTTC.